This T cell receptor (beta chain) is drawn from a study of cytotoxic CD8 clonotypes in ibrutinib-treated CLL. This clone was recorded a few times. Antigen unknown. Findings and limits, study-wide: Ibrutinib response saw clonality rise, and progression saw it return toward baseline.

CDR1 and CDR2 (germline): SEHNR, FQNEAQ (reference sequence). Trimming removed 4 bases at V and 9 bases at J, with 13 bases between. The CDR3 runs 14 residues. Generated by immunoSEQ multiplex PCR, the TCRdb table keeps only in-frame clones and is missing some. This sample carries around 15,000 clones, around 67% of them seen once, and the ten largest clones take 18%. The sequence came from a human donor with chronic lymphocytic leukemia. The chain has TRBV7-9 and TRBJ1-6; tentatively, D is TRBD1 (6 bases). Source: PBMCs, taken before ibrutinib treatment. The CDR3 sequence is CASSSGHTTSPLHF. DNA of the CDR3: TGTGCCAGCAGCTCGGGACACACAACTTCACCCCTCCACTTT. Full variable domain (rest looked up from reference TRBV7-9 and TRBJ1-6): DTGVSQNPRHKITKRGQNVTFRCDPISEHNRLYWYRQTLGQGPEFLTYFQNEAQLEKSRLLSDRFSAERPKGSFSTLEIQRTEQGDSAMYLCASSSGHTTSPLHFGNGTRLTVT.